The clone carrying this T cell receptor beta chain has a handful of counts. No antigen is known for it. Trimming cost V 5 bases and J 4 bases, with 9 bases left between them. Looked up from germline, CDR1 is SGHAT and CDR2 is FQNNGV. The CDR3 covers 14 residues. This entry comes from a study of T cell responses to AZD1222 COVID-19 vaccine. Produced via immunoSEQ multiplex PCR; TCRdb's table is partial and in-frame only. This sample has around 89,000 clones; 85% to 90% occur once, and the top ten carry approximately 10%. Study results and caveats: Elevations in Spike-specific TCR breadth and depth followed administration of two AZD1222 doses. Close to half of spike-specific TCRs reportedly recognize unmutated variant regions.

The chain carries TRBV11-2 and TRBJ1-6, with D unclear. The sample here was peripheral blood, taken on day 0 of AZD1222 vaccination. This TCR was recovered from an adult in good health. The CDR3 loop reads CASSNEQYNSPLHF. The CDR3 DNA sequence: TGTGCCAGCAGCAACGAGCAGTATAATTCACCCCTCCACTTT.